This T cell receptor (beta chain) was identified in a study of cytomegalovirus exposure and HLA in healthy donors. Notes on the study in general: Data from an earlier analysis indicated that most TCR beta V segments were productive either about 87% or about 30% of the time. Confirmation was obtained in vitro that a few CMV-associated chains are specific for CMV antigens. An analysis was carried out at a later point. It showed that HLA-associated TCR beta chains were more clonally expanded than equally common non-associated chains. Reportedly, TCR beta sequences accurately predicted HLA-A and HLA-B alleles in most subjects.

As to this clone: What it binds is not known. Additional DNA sequences in this sample encode the identical CDR3.

Primers for the PCR totalled 60 Vbeta and 13 Jbeta. Sequenced by immunoSEQ multiplex PCR; TCRdb stores in-frame clones only, minus some. Among roughly 200,000 clones listed, around 74% were seen once. The CDR3 is 13 residues long. V lost 4 bases, J lost 7 bases, and 3 bases stayed unmatched. From germline, CDR1 is MDHEN and CDR2 SYDVKM. The sample was PBMCs. This chain connects TRBV28 to TRBJ1-2; 10 bases line up with TRBD1. The receptor's source is a male donor in good health and CMV-seronegative. CDR3 loop: CASSSGQGGGYTF. CDR3 bases: TGTGCCAGCAGTTCTGGACAGGGGGGTGGCTACACCTTC.